These 21 T cell receptor beta chains originate from one sample sequenced in a study of human T cells and chemical hapten exposure. Whole blood, unfractionated, served as the material for total RNA extraction. TCRdb processed the 5' RACE reads anew with MiXCR; each CDR3 protein has one entry. The sample has approximately 110,000 distinct CDR3 sequences; approximately 20% are singletons. Source of these receptors: a human donor in good health.

The V and J genes are TRBV20-1 and TRBJ2-3; TRBD2 is a possible D gene (5 bases). This CDR3 is built from 16 residues. V was pared by 3 bases and J by 0 bases, with 16 bases between. Germline V gene lookup returns CDR1 DFQATT and CDR2 SNEGSKA (reference sequence). The CDR3 DNA sequence: TGCAGTGCTAGTGATTCGTACGGGGATAGCACAGATACGCAGTATTTT. This codes for CSASDSYGDSTDTQYF.

This clonotype was seen only a few times. V gene TRBV4-1 combines with J gene TRBJ2-4; D remains unclear. Looked up from germline, CDR1 is MGHRA and CDR2 is YSYEKL. The CDR3 covers 18 residues. V was shortened by 2 bases and J by 2 bases, with 19 bases between the two germline ends. The CDR3 sequence is CASSQWIQAAGTKNIQYF. For the CDR3, the DNA is TGCGCCAGCAGCCAATGGATCCAGGCGGCTGGGACCAAAAACATTCAGTACTTC.

This clonotype was recorded a few times. The rearrangement links TRBV2 to TRBJ2-7; D not resolved. V lost 4 bases and J lost 2, with 12 bases in between. Germline V CDR1 and CDR2: SNHLY, FYNNEI. There are 14 residues in the CDR3. Here the CDR3 reads CASSAYRETYEQYF. The DNA for the CDR3 is TGTGCCAGCAGTGCTTACAGAGAGACCTACGAGCAGTACTTC.

The table lists this clonotype with a few counts. The chain is built from TRBV20-1 and TRBJ2-7, with TRBD1 matching 9 bases. There are 16 residues in the CDR3. Unmatched junction bases numbered 13, after V lost 3 bases and J lost 4 bases. Per germline, CDR1 DFQATT and CDR2 SNEGSKA (reference sequence). The CDR3 loop reads CSASPGTGTISYEQYF. The CDR3 nucleotides read TGCAGTGCTAGTCCAGGGACAGGGACAATTTCTTACGAGCAGTACTTC.

There are a few counts of this clonotype. CDR3 DNA sequence: TGCAGTGCTAGAGAGGAAGGGTTGAACACTGAAGCTTTCTTT. Amino acids: CSAREEGLNTEAFF. The chain recombines TRBV20-1 with TRBJ1-1; no reliable D call. Germline CDR1 reads DFQATT; CDR2 reads SNEGSKA (reference sequence). V lost 0 bases and J 0 bases, leaving 8 bases between the germline ends. There are 14 residues in the CDR3.

This clonotype was seen more than once but under ten times. The chain joins TRBV29-1 to TRBJ2-4, with D uncertain. The germline V gene encodes CDR1 SQVTM and CDR2 ANQGSEA. Trimming shortened V by 5 bases and J by 0 bases, and 5 bases separated the two germline ends. The CDR3 length is 12 residues. The CDR3 region has the DNA TGCAGCGTTCAGCTAGCCAAAAACATTCAGTACTTC. This sequence encodes CSVQLAKNIQYF.

The rearrangement joins TRBV20-1 to TRBJ2-1, with 10 bases fitting TRBD2. V lost 3 bases, J lost 7 bases, and 6 bases stayed unmatched. There are 14 residues in the CDR3. Germline CDR1 reads DFQATT; CDR2 reads SNEGSKA (reference sequence). The CDR3 here is CSASTASGRNEQFF. The CDR3 DNA reads TGCAGTGCTAGTACGGCTAGCGGGAGAAATGAGCAGTTCTTC.

V and J are TRBV5-1 and TRBJ2-5; no firm D call. CDR3 length: 13 residues. Trimming removed 0 bases at V and 2 bases at J, with 5 bases between. Per the germline V gene, CDR1 is SGHRS and CDR2 is YFSETQ. CDR3 nucleotide sequence: TGCGCCAGCAGCTTGGTGGGACAAGAGACCCAGTACTTC. Its protein product is CASSLVGQETQYF.

For the CDR3, the DNA is TGTGCCAGCAGCTCCCCGGGGTCGGGCAATCAGCCCCAGCATTTT. This gives the protein CASSSPGSGNQPQHF. The chain is built from TRBV11-1 and TRBJ1-5; D call uncertain. The CDR3 extends over 15 amino acids. Germline V gene data show CDR1 as SGHAT and CDR2 as FQDESV (reference sequence). Trimming shortened V by 4 bases and J by 2 bases, and 12 bases separated the two germline ends.

This clonotype was picked up a small number of times. V is TRBV28 and J is TRBJ2-2; 13 bases line up with TRBD2. Trimming took 6 bases from V and 2 from J; bases not matched to a gene: 9. This CDR3 contains 18 residues. Looked up from germline, CDR1 is MDHEN and CDR2 is SYDVKM. CDR3 coding DNA: TGTGCCAGCAGCTCCGGGACTAGCGGGACCCGAAACACCGGGGAGCTGTTTTTT. Its translation is CASSSGTSGTRNTGELFF. The whole variable domain, remainder taken from reference TRBV28 and TRBJ2-2, is DVKVTQSSRYLVKRTGEKVFLECVQDMDHENMFWYRQDPGLGLRLIYFSYDVKMKEKGDIPEGYSVSREKKERFSLILESASTNQTSMYLCASSSGTSGTRNTGELFFGEGSRLTVL.

V is TRBV3-1 and J is TRBJ2-1, with D possibly being TRBD2 (5 bases). Germline V CDR1 and CDR2: LGHDT, YNNKEL (reference sequence). The CDR3 spans 16 residues. Trimming shortened V by 1 base and J by 4 bases, and 14 bases separated the two germline ends. The CDR3 protein is CASSQASGMPYNEQFF. The CDR3 DNA sequence: TGTGCCAGCAGCCAAGCTTCGGGAATGCCATACAATGAGCAGTTCTTC.

The V call is TRBV5-1, the J call TRBJ2-1; no firm D call. Trimming removed 0 bases from V and 0 bases from J, with 10 bases in between. The CDR3 consists of 16 residues. Germline values: CDR1 SGHRS, CDR2 YFSETQ. In nucleotides, the CDR3 is TGCGCCAGCAGCTTGGAAGGGCGGAGCTCCTACAATGAGCAGTTCTTC. Encoded protein: CASSLEGRSSYNEQFF.

This clonotype was detected a few times. The chain recombines TRBV7-8 with TRBJ2-1; D tentatively reads TRBD1 or TRBD2 (5 bases each). The V gene's germline CDR1 is SGHVS and CDR2 FQNEAQ. The CDR3 length is 20 residues. Trimming took off 1 base at V and 5 bases at J, with 27 bases between the two ends. The CDR3 nucleotides are TGTGCCAGCAGCTTAGGGTTCTGGGACCCTTCAAGTCTTCTCGACAATGAGCAGTTCTTC. Its translation is CASSLGFWDPSSLLDNEQFF.

This chain uses TRBV5-1 with TRBJ2-6; no clear D. The germline V gene encodes CDR1 SGHRS and CDR2 YFSETQ. Trimming shortened V by 1 base and J by 2 bases, and 7 bases separated the two germline ends. The CDR3 runs to 15 residues. CDR3 coding DNA: TGCGCCAGCAGCTTGTCGGGTACTGGGGCCAACGTCCTGACTTTC. Translating gives CASSLSGTGANVLTF.

This clonotype came up a few times. The chain has TRBV11-2 and TRBJ2-1, with D tentatively TRBD1 or TRBD2 (5 bases each). The germline V gene has CDR1 SGHAT and CDR2 FQNNGV. This CDR3 has 15 residues. V shed 4 bases and J shed 6 bases, with 16 bases lying between them. The chain's CDR3 is CASSSLKRGGNEQFF. The CDR3, as DNA: TGTGCCAGCAGCTCTTTGAAGAGGGGTGGCAATGAGCAGTTCTTC.

This chain joins TRBV28 and TRBJ2-4; the match to TRBD2 covers 7 bases. Germline CDR1 and CDR2: MDHEN and SYDVKM. The CDR3 runs to 14 residues. Trimming cost V 3 bases and J 12 bases; bases outside gene matches: 11. In nucleotides, the CDR3 is TGTGCCAGCAGTTTTTGGAGCGGGAATCTCAATCAGTACTTC. Translation: CASSFWSGNLNQYF.

Notes on this clonotype: The CDR3 ends on some other residue instead of the conserved phenylalanine or tryptophan, so this is likely a read error. The chain couples TRBV27 to TRBJ2-2; D is uncertain. This CDR3 is 13 amino acids long. Trimming left V 7 bases short and J 2 bases short, with 8 bases between. Germline V CDR1 and CDR2: MNHEY, SMNVEV (reference sequence). This CDR3 is CASTARNTGELFS. The CDR3 DNA sequence: TGTGCCAGCACAGCTAGAAACACCGGGGAGCTGTTTTCT.

The chain couples TRBV12-3 or TRBV12-4 to TRBJ1-4; 10 nucleotides line up with TRBD1. CDR3 length: 16 amino acids. V gave up 6 bases and J gave up 0 bases; unmatched junction bases: 4. The CDR3 loop reads CASSLGQGATNEKLFF. CDR3 in DNA: TGTGCCAGCAGCCTCGGACAGGGGGCAACTAATGAAAAACTGTTTTTT.

The chain carries TRBV4-1 and TRBJ2-3; TRBD2 agrees at 13 bases. In germline, CDR1 is MGHRA, CDR2 YSYEKL. The V and J ends lost 1 base and 5 bases, in that order; junction bases with no gene match: 3. The CDR3 has 16 amino acids. The DNA of the CDR3 is TGCGCCAGCAGCCAAGGGACTAGCGGGAGTAGAGATACGCAGTATTTT. Its translation is CASSQGTSGSRDTQYF.

This clonotype was found a few times. V usage is TRBV5-6 and J usage is TRBJ1-6, with TRBD1 identical over 10 bases. Per germline, CDR1 SGHDT and CDR2 YYEEEE. V was clipped by 3 bases and J by 10 bases; unmatched bases: 10. The CDR3 covers 16 residues. CDR3 loop: CASSWGQGTPRSPLHF. Written as DNA, the CDR3 is TGTGCCAGCAGCTGGGGACAGGGGACCCCTAGATCACCCCTCCACTTT.

V is TRBV5-6 and J is TRBJ2-1, with 8 bases that match TRBD1. In germline, CDR1 is SGHDT, CDR2 YYEEEE. With 4 bases clipped from V and 5 bases from J, the junction kept 17 bases outside the gene matches. The CDR3 is made up of 18 amino acids. The CDR3 DNA is TGTGCCAGCAGCCCTTCAGGGGGCCTCCCCTTGAGACACAATGAGCAGTTCTTC. This encodes CASSPSGGLPLRHNEQFF.